This T cell receptor (beta chain) comes out of a study of blood T cell repertoires in COVID-19. At the level of the study: Researchers got acute and convalescent COVID-19 samples from the United States, Italy and Spain. T cells, B-cell-depleted T cells, or PBMCs supplied cDNA or gDNA.

Only in-frame clones appear in the TCRdb table, and some are missing; sequencing was by immunoSEQ multiplex PCR. The sample gives about 82,000 clones, 81% of which show up once; approximately 44% is in the top ten. The sample consisted of peripheral blood. This sequence originates from a man at least 80 years old with acute or convalescent COVID-19.

Here the CDR3 reads CASSDPWAGSTGYTF. For the CDR3, the DNA is TGTGCCAGCAGTGACCCTTGGGCCGGGAGCACGGGCTACACCTTC. This chain uses TRBV25-1 with TRBJ1-2; D remains ambiguous. The CDR3 length is 15 residues. With 3 bases removed from V and 8 bases from J, the gap between germline ends came to 19 bases. Looked up from germline, CDR1 is MGHDK and CDR2 is SYGVNS.